Listed below are T cell receptor beta chains from one sample, sequenced in a study of cytomegalovirus exposure and HLA in healthy donors. Produced via immunoSEQ multiplex PCR; TCRdb's table is partial and in-frame only. The sample includes around 72,000 clones, about 80% seen only once; the top ten take 5.5% to 7%. The sequencing sample was made of PBMCs. These receptors were taken from a man aged 45-65 years in good health and CMV-seronegative. Each CDR3 is given with its conserved first and last residue. Each record gives: V gene, clone size, CDR3 protein. The size of a clone is reported for some rows only, either as once, few or many, or as a class for expanded clones.

>TRBV30|NA
CAWSGTSHEQYF
>TRBV10-2|NA
CASSDQDSTITEAFF
>TRBV2|NA
CATSIQGLTDTQYF
>TRBV28|few
CASITRAEAFF
>TRBV10-3|NA
CAISVREGPDTQYF
>TRBV29-1|NA
CSVPGRGGAPDTQYF
>TRBV27|NA
CASARGPLWGYTF
>TRBV27|few
CASSSTTEEAFF
>TRBV12-5|NA
CASGPGTSGFTDTQYF
>TRBV30|NA
CAWSVDPRAVEAFF
>TRBV11-2|NA
CASSPRTGSGYTF
>TRBV5-6|NA
CASSLGWQGGNQPQHF
>TRBV6-5|few
CASRGQGNEQYF
>TRBV18|NA
CASSPPGTGSGNTIYF
>TRBV12-5|once
CASGPGQGTAYEQFF
>TRBV2|NA
CASSDQNIQYF
>TRBV7-8|NA
CASSFPGGYGYTF
>TRBV19|NA
CASSIGQGSSYTF
>TRBV7-9|NA
CASSVDSYEQYF
>TRBV30|NA
CAWCPGARYGYTF
>TRBV25-1|NA
CASSATSGLTGELFF
>TRBV6-6|few
CASSYQNQPQHF
>TRBV28|NA
CASRYGNRPTGELFF
>TRBV29-1|NA
CSGRGQDYKVDTQYF
>TRBV5-6|once
CASRPYREGRNSPLHF
>TRBV4-1|few
CASSQNNRAFGELFF
>TRBV5-6|NA
CASSFGTGGYGYTF
>TRBV6-6|NA
CATGNQPQHF
>TRBV11-2|NA
CASSAGTTYYEQYF
>TRBV4-1|NA
CASSQDRTSGSQETQYF
>TRBV14|NA
CASSPGQGPHEQYF
>TRBV2|NA
CASSSASGRYNEQFF
>TRBV6-1|few
CASSAAGGTDTQYF
>TRBV5-1|NA
CASSTGQGARNEQFF
>TRBV7-9|NA
CASSFPSGGGGTGELFF
>TRBV5-5|few
CASSLNQEGAEAFF
>TRBV2|NA
CASRQSGGTEAFF
>TRBV29-1|NA
CSVGDRVTNEKLFF
>TRBV7-2|few
CASSPSTGGNEQFF
>TRBV4-1|NA
CASSQDGSGYGYTF
>TRBV4-1|NA
CASSFTGGYEQYF
>TRBV2|NA
CASSQTSGRASETQYF
>TRBV19|NA
CASSGRALENIQYF
>TRBV11-2|NA
CASSLLIAGGPGEQFF
>TRBV28|NA
CASRAGGEKLFF
>TRBV2|NA
CASTERTGASDTQYF
>TRBV6-5|once
CASRPGGGRTGELFF
>TRBV27|NA
CASSQSPRTGANYGYTF
>TRBV19|NA
CASSISGVQETQYF
>TRBV30|NA
CAWCGLPGVWFF
>TRBV2|NA
CASSGEQGGTGELFF
>TRBV5-5|few
CASSFLRVNTEAFF
>TRBV11-2|NA
CASSLDRDLAFF
>TRBV6-5|NA
CASSYSMVERGTEAFF
>TRBV7-9|NA
CASSTAGKAEETQYF
>TRBV6-5|few
CASKPGERDTQYF
>TRBV28|few
CASSLGSGRWTYNEQFF
>TRBV5-1|NA
CASSGGDRANEKLFF
>TRBV5-1|once
CASSLTAGAIDTEAFF